The 14 T cell receptor beta chains reported below all come from one sample, sequenced in a study of early T cells in non-severe SARS-CoV-2 infection. Via MiXCR, TCRdb re-called the 5' RACE reads, giving one row per CDR3 protein. The table lists roughly 28,000 distinct CDR3 sequences, roughly 4.4% of them singletons. The specimen sequenced was whole blood. The receptors stem from an adult who was a healthcare worker with PCR-confirmed SARS-CoV-2 infection or an uninfected control (not recorded which).

This clonotype has at least ten counts. The chain combines TRBV14 with TRBJ1-1; weak D call: TRBD1 (6 bases). The V gene lost 1 base and the J gene lost 8 bases, with 11 bases spanning the gap. The length of the CDR3 is 13 residues. Germline CDR1 SGHDN, CDR2 FVKESK. The CDR3 loop reads CASSQGGHREAFF. The CDR3 nucleotides read TGTGCCAGCAGCCAAGGGGGACATAGAGAAGCTTTCTTT.

In its sample, this clonotype was seen many times. The V call is TRBV7-2, the J call TRBJ2-3; tentative D call: TRBD2 (6 bases). Trimming took off 3 bases at V and 2 bases at J, with 15 bases between the two ends. The CDR3 consists of 16 residues. Germline CDR1 reads SGHTA; CDR2 reads FQGNSA. CDR3 sequence (DNA): TGTGCCAGCAGCTTCGGGGGTAGCCGAACCACAGATACGCAGTATTTT. It specifies CASSFGGSRTTDTQYF. Supplemented by reference TRBV7-2 and TRBJ2-3, the full variable domain reads GAGVSQSPSNKVTEKGKDVELRCDPISGHTALYWYRQSLGQGLEFLIYFQGNSAPDKSGLPSDRFSAERTGGSVSTLTIQRTQQEDSAVYLCASSFGGSRTTDTQYFGPGTRLTVL.

Note on this clonotype: A much larger clone differs by one base, so this may be a read error. The chain employs TRBV28 and TRBJ2-3; D remains unclear. The germline V gene encodes CDR1 MDHEN and CDR2 SYDVKM. CDR3 size: 14 residues. Trimming took off 3 bases at V and 0 bases at J, with 7 bases between the two ends. CDR3 nucleotides: TGTGCCAGCAGTTTTGGCAGGAGCACAGATACGCAGTATTTT. As protein: CASSFGRSTDTQYF.

The table lists this clonotype with many counts. V usage is TRBV20-1 and J usage is TRBJ2-7; perhaps D is TRBD1 or TRBD2 (7 bases each). V was trimmed by 6 bases and J by 5 bases, leaving 20 bases between them. The germline V gene encodes CDR1 DFQATT and CDR2 SNEGSKA (reference sequence). The length of the CDR3 is 14 residues. The CDR3 DNA follows: TGCAGTGCCCCAGGGGGGGCCACCTCGGACGAGCAGTACTTC. Encoded protein: CSAPGGATSDEQYF.

The chain joins TRBV11-2 to TRBJ2-2; 11 positions agree with TRBD1. Germline V lookup: CDR1 SGHAT, CDR2 FQNNGV. CDR3 size: 17 residues. The trim removed 6 bases at V and 3 bases at J, leaving 9 bases unmatched. This chain's CDR3 is CASRNTGTGGHTGELFF. The CDR3 DNA is TGTGCCAGCAGGAATACCGGGACAGGGGGACACACCGGGGAGCTGTTTTTT.

This clonotype was counted ten times or more. The gene calls are TRBV29-1 and TRBJ2-5, with 10 bases identical to TRBD1. After removal of 1 base from V and 5 bases from J, the junction contained 7 bases not matched to a gene. The CDR3 is 15 amino acids. Germline values: CDR1 SQVTM, CDR2 ANQGSEA. This CDR3 reads CSVEGDRGWEETQYF. CDR3 DNA: TGCAGCGTTGAAGGGGACAGGGGATGGGAGGAGACCCAGTACTTC.

In the case of this clonotype: This may stem from a read error, because a much larger clone lies one nucleotide away. The DNA of the CDR3 is TGTGCCATCGGAGCCGCGGGCGGGGAGCTGTTTTTT. Residues: CAIGAAGGELFF. This chain links TRBV10-3 with TRBJ2-2; maybe TRBD2 (5 bases). V lost 8 bases and J lost 7, with 11 bases in between. The CDR3 runs 12 residues. The germline V gene encodes CDR1 ENHRY and CDR2 SYGVKD.

This clonotype was recorded at least ten times. CDR3 amino acids: CTSSQVGAGELFF. Here the CDR3 DNA reads TGCACCAGCAGCCAAGTGGGGGCCGGGGAGCTGTTTTTT. The rearrangement links TRBV1 to TRBJ2-2; the D call in the table, TRBD1, was not verified against the DNA. TRBV1 is a recognized pseudogene. The CDR3 contains 13 residues.

This clonotype was counted many times. The V and J genes are TRBV7-2 and TRBJ2-3; no clear D gene. CDR3 length equals 17 residues. Trimming stripped 1 base from V and 2 bases from J, with 16 bases between. The germline V gene has CDR1 SGHTA and CDR2 FQGNSA. This CDR3 reads CASSLGILSTHTDTQYF. The CDR3 region has the DNA TGTGCCAGCAGCTTAGGGATCCTTTCGACCCACACAGATACGCAGTATTTT.

This clonotype has a count of ten or more. The CDR3 loop is CASSLWGGSNQPQHF. The DNA of the CDR3 is TGTGCCAGCAGTTTATGGGGGGGCAGCAATCAGCCCCAGCATTTT. V and J are TRBV27 and TRBJ1-5, with TRBD1 as a possible D gene (6 bases). The germline V and J ends were trimmed by 1 base and 1 base, with 8 bases remaining between them. The CDR3 length is 15 residues. From germline, CDR1 is MNHEY and CDR2 SMNVEV (reference sequence).

This clonotype was seen repeatedly, ten times or more. The DNA of the CDR3 is TGCAGTGCTAGAGCCCGACCCCTATTCGACGAGCAGTACTTC. It translates to CSARARPLFDEQYF. The genes are TRBV20-1 and TRBJ2-7; D remains ambiguous. V lost 1 base and J 5 bases, leaving 15 bases between the germline ends. Germline loops: CDR1 DFQATT, CDR2 SNEGSKA (reference sequence). The CDR3 consists of 14 residues.

This clonotype was observed at least ten times. The chain recombines TRBV27 with TRBJ1-5, with TRBD1 matching 9 bases. Germline loops: CDR1 MNHEY, CDR2 SMNVEV (reference sequence). There are 18 residues in the CDR3. The ends lost 4 bases at V and 3 bases at J; junction bases unmatched: 13. The chain's CDR3 is CASSSRTGQGHSNQPQHF. The CDR3 DNA reads TGTGCCAGCAGTTCCCGAACAGGACAGGGGCATTCCAATCAGCCCCAGCATTTT.

Ten or more counts support this clonotype. This chain joins TRBV19 and TRBJ2-7; 7 positions match TRBD2. The CDR3 runs 13 residues. Per germline, CDR1 LNHDA and CDR2 SQIVND (reference sequence). J was trimmed by 4 bases and V by 5 bases; bases with no gene match: 5. In DNA form, the CDR3 reads TGTGCCAGTAGTGCCGGGGGGTGGTACGAGCAGTACTTC. It is translated as CASSAGGWYEQYF.

At least ten counts were recorded for this clonotype. The genes are TRBV12-3 or TRBV12-4 and TRBJ1-5, with D possibly TRBD1 on 5 matching bases. V lost 4 bases and J lost 4, with 8 bases in between. The CDR3 is made up of 13 amino acids. For the CDR3, the DNA is TGTGCCAGCAGTTGGGGGAAGAATCAGCCCCAGCATTTT. Amino acid sequence: CASSWGKNQPQHF.